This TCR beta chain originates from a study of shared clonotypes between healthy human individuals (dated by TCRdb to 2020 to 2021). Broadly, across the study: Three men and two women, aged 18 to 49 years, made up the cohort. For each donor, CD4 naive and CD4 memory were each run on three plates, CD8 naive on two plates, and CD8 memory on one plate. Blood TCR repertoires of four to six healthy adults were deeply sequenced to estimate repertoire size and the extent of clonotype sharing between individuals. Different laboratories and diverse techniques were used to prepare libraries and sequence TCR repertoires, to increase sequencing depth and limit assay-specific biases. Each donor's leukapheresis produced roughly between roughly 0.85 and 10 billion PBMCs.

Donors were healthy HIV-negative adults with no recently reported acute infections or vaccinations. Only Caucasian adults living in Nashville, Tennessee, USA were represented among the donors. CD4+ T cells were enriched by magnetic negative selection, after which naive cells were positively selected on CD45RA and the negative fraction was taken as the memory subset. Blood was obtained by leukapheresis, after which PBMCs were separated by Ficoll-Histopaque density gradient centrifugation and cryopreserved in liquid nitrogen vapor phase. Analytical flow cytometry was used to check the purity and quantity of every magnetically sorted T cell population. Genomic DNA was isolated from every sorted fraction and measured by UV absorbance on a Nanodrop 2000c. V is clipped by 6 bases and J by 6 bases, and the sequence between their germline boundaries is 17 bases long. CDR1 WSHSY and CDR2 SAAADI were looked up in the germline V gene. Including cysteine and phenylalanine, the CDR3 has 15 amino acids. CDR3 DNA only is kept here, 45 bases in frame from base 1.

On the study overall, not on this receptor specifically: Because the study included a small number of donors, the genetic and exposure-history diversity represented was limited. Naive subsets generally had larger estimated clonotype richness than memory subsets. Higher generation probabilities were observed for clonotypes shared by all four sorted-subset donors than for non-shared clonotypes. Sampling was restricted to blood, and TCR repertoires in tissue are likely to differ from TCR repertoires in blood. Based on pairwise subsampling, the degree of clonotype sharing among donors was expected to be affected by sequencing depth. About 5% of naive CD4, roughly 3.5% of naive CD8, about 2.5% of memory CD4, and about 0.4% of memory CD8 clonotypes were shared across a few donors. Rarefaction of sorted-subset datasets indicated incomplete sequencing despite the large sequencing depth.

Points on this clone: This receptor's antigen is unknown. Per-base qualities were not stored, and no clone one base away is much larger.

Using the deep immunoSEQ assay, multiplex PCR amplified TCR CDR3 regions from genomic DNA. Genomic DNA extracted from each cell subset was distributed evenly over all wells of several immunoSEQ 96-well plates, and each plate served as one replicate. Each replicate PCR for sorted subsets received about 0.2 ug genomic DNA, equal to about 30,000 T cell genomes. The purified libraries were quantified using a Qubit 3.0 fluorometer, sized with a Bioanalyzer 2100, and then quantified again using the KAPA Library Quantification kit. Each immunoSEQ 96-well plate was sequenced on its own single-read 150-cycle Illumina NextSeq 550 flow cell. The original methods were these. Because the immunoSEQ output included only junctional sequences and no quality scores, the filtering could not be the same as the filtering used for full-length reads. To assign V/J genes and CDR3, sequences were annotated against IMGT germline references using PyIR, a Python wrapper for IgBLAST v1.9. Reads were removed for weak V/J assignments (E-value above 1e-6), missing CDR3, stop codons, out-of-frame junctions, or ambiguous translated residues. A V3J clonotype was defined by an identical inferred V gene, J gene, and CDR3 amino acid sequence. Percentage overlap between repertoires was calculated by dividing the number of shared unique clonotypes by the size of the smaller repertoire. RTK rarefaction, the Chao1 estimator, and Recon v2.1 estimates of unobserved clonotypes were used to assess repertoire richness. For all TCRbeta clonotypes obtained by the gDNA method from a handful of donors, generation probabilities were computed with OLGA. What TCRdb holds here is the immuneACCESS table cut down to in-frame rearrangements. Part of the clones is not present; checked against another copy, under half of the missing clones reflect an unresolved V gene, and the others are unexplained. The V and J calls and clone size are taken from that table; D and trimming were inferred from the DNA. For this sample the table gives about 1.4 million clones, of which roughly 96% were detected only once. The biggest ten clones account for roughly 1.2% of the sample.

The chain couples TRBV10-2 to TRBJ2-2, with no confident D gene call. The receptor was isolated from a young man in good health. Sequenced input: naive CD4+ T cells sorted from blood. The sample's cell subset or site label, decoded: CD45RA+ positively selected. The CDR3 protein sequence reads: CASRAWVVEPGELFF. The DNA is TGCGCCAGCAGGGCCTGGGTGGTTGAGCCCGGGGAGCTGTTTTTT.